The rows below give T cell receptor beta chains drawn from one sample of a study of cytomegalovirus exposure and HLA in healthy donors. Sequenced by immunoSEQ multiplex PCR; TCRdb stores in-frame clones only, minus some. The sample contains approximately 150,000 clones, 55% to 80% of which appear only once. The sequencing sample was made of PBMCs. The receptors originated from a young woman in good health and CMV-seropositive. Each CDR3 is given with its conserved first and last residue. The D gene is left open where the match is weak. Size is omitted from some rows. Given values are once, few, many or a class for expanded clones.

D: NA
V: TRBV6-6
size: NA
J: TRBJ1-2
CDR3: CASNPRAGEGYTF
DNA: TGTGCCAGCAATCCCCGCGCCGGTGAGGGCTACACCTTC

D: NA
V: TRBV19
size: NA
J: TRBJ2-2
CDR3: CASSIGGTGELFF
DNA: TGTGCCAGTAGTATCGGAGGCACCGGGGAGCTGTTTTTT

D: NA
V: TRBV5-1
size: NA
J: TRBJ2-1
CDR3: CASSFHSWAGNEQFF
DNA: TGCGCCAGCAGCTTCCATTCCTGGGCGGGCAATGAGCAGTTCTTC

D: NA
V: TRBV27
size: NA
J: TRBJ2-7
CDR3: CASGAGPSYEQYF
DNA: TGTGCCAGCGGGGCGGGGCCAAGCTACGAGCAGTACTTC

D: TRBD1
V: TRBV6-5
size: NA
J: TRBJ2-2
CDR3: CASWGDRGTGELFF
DNA: TGTGCCAGCTGGGGAGACAGGGGCACCGGGGAGCTGTTTTTT

D: NA
V: TRBV5-5
size: NA
J: TRBJ2-7
CDR3: CASSLMREEQYF
DNA: TGTGCCAGCAGCTTGATGAGGGAAGAGCAGTACTTC

D: NA
V: TRBV5-8
size: NA
J: TRBJ2-3
CDR3: CASSYLITDTQYF
DNA: TGTGCCAGCAGCTATTTAATCACAGATACGCAGTATTTT

D: NA
V: TRBV7-8
size: NA
J: TRBJ1-3
CDR3: CASSSRTVDSGNTIYF
DNA: TGTGCCAGCAGCTCAAGGACAGTCGACTCTGGAAACACCATATATTTT

D: TRBD1
V: TRBV7-9
size: NA
J: TRBJ2-7
CDR3: CAILFISGTASSYEQYF
DNA: TGTGCCATCCTCTTCATTTCGGGGACAGCAAGCTCCTACGAGCAGTACTTC

D: TRBD1
V: TRBV28
size: few
J: TRBJ1-1
CDR3: CASSLRDRSSQAFF
DNA: TGTGCCAGCAGTTTAAGGGACAGGTCCTCCCAAGCTTTCTTT

D: NA
V: TRBV6-5
size: NA
J: TRBJ1-6
CDR3: CASSYQGSSYNSPLHF
DNA: TGTGCCAGCAGTTACCAAGGGAGCTCCTATAATTCACCCCTCCACTTT

D: TRBD2
V: TRBV27
size: NA
J: TRBJ2-1
CDR3: CASSGGVHYNEQFF
DNA: TGTGCCAGCAGCGGGGGGGTCCACTACAATGAGCAGTTCTTC

D: TRBD1
V: TRBV9
size: few
J: TRBJ2-5
CDR3: CASSVGTGEETQYF
DNA: TGTGCCAGCAGCGTAGGTACAGGGGAGGAGACCCAGTACTTC

D: NA
V: TRBV7-2
size: NA
J: TRBJ1-2
CDR3: CASSNRRDNYGYTF
DNA: TGTGCCAGCAGCAACCGCAGGGATAACTATGGCTACACCTTC

D: TRBD2
V: TRBV19
size: NA
J: TRBJ2-7
CDR3: CASSIMASGDNEQYF
DNA: TGTGCCAGTAGTATAATGGCTAGCGGAGACAACGAGCAGTACTTC

D: NA
V: TRBV5-5
size: few
J: TRBJ1-5
CDR3: CASSFGGYNQPQHF
DNA: TGTGCCAGCAGCTTTGGCGGATACAATCAGCCCCAGCATTTT

D: NA
V: TRBV11-2
size: NA
J: TRBJ1-1
CDR3: CASSLVTTGGDTEAFF
DNA: TGTGCCAGCAGCTTAGTTACGACTGGGGGGGACACTGAAGCTTTCTTT

D: TRBD2
V: TRBV18
size: NA
J: TRBJ2-1
CDR3: CASSRGVAGLYNEQFF
DNA: TGTGCCAGCTCCCGGGGGGTAGCGGGACTTTACAATGAGCAGTTCTTC

D: NA
V: TRBV5-1
size: NA
J: TRBJ1-1
CDR3: CASSLQGETPSEAFF
DNA: TGCGCCAGCAGCTTACAGGGTGAGACCCCATCTGAAGCTTTCTTT

D: TRBD2
V: TRBV11-2
size: NA
J: TRBJ2-7
CDR3: CASSLESIAGGPLLNEQYF
DNA: TGTGCCAGCAGCTTAGAGAGTATAGCGGGAGGGCCCTTACTTAACGAGCAGTACTTC

D: TRBD2
V: TRBV5-4
size: few
J: TRBJ2-3
CDR3: CASSSRLAGNTDTQYF
DNA: TGTGCCAGCAGCTCGCGACTAGCGGGAAACACAGATACGCAGTATTTT

D: NA
V: TRBV6-1
size: NA
J: TRBJ1-1
CDR3: CASNLGPMNTEAFF
DNA: TGTGCCAGCAATTTGGGGCCGATGAACACTGAAGCTTTCTTT

D: NA
V: TRBV27
size: NA
J: TRBJ2-3
CDR3: CASSSLPVLLTQYF
DNA: TGTGCCAGCAGTTCCCTCCCCGTCCTCTTAACGCAGTATTTT

D: NA
V: TRBV11-1
size: NA
J: TRBJ2-1
CDR3: CASSPPSHNEQFF
DNA: TGTGCCAGCAGCCCCCCTTCCCACAATGAGCAGTTCTTC

D: TRBD2
V: TRBV6-4
size: NA
J: TRBJ2-5
CDR3: CASTVAGPSQETQYF
DNA: TGTGCCAGCACTGTAGCGGGACCGAGCCAAGAGACCCAGTACTTC

D: NA
V: TRBV7-9
size: NA
J: TRBJ2-7
CDR3: CASSPFYEQYF
DNA: TGTGCCAGCAGCCCCTTCTACGAGCAGTACTTC

D: NA
V: TRBV18
size: NA
J: TRBJ1-1
CDR3: CASSPGGNTEAFF
DNA: TGTGCCAGCTCACCGGGGGGTAACACTGAAGCTTTCTTT

D: TRBD1
V: TRBV6-1
size: NA
J: TRBJ1-2
CDR3: CASSEADGQDYGYTF
DNA: TGTGCCAGCAGTGAAGCAGACGGACAGGACTATGGCTACACCTTC

D: TRBD2
V: TRBV11-2
size: few
J: TRBJ2-7
CDR3: CASSLLGTRGYEQYF
DNA: TGTGCCAGCAGCCTATTAGGGACTAGAGGTTACGAGCAGTACTTC

D: TRBD2
V: TRBV15
size: few
J: TRBJ2-1
CDR3: CATSRDLAGGLDEQFF
DNA: TGTGCCACCAGCAGAGACCTAGCGGGGGGACTTGATGAGCAGTTCTTC

D: NA
V: TRBV5-4
size: NA
J: TRBJ1-6
CDR3: CASSRGYNSPLHF
DNA: TGTGCCAGCAGCCGAGGGTATAATTCCCCCCTCCACTTT

D: NA
V: TRBV4-2
size: NA
J: TRBJ2-6
CDR3: CASRKGGPSGANVLTF
DNA: TGTGCCAGCAGAAAAGGAGGGCCCTCTGGGGCCAACGTCCTGACTTTC

D: NA
V: TRBV27
size: few
J: TRBJ2-7
CDR3: CASKTRGDREISYEQYF
DNA: TGTGCCAGCAAAACGCGGGGCGACAGGGAGATTTCCTACGAGCAGTACTTC

D: NA
V: TRBV29-1
size: NA
J: TRBJ1-2
CDR3: CSGYRDVYGYTF
DNA: TGCAGCGGCTACAGGGACGTCTATGGCTACACCTTC

D: TRBD2
V: TRBV4-2
size: NA
J: TRBJ2-1
CDR3: CASSATGGPGEQFF
DNA: TGTGCCAGCAGCGCAACGGGGGGGCCGGGTGAGCAGTTCTTC

D: NA
V: TRBV27
size: NA
J: TRBJ1-2
CDR3: CASSLGGPNYGYTF
DNA: TGTGCCAGCAGTTTAGGAGGGCCCAACTATGGCTACACCTTC

D: NA
V: TRBV29-1
size: NA
J: TRBJ2-5
CDR3: CSGEQETQYF
DNA: TGCAGCGGAGAGCAAGAGACCCAGTACTTC

D: NA
V: TRBV6-5
size: NA
J: TRBJ2-7
CDR3: CASGASGDYEQYF
DNA: TGTGCCAGCGGCGCCTCAGGGGACTACGAGCAGTACTTC

D: NA
V: TRBV6-5
size: NA
J: TRBJ1-2
CDR3: CASSYSYTNYGYTF
DNA: TGTGCCAGCAGTTACTCGTACACTAACTATGGCTACACCTTC

D: TRBD1
V: TRBV29-1
size: NA
J: TRBJ2-4
CDR3: CSVEDPGQGATDIQYF
DNA: TGCAGCGTTGAAGATCCCGGACAGGGGGCGACGGACATTCAGTACTTC

D: NA
V: TRBV9
size: NA
J: TRBJ2-2
CDR3: CASSVEHANTGELFF
DNA: TGTGCCAGCAGCGTAGAACATGCGAACACCGGGGAGCTGTTTTTT

D: TRBD1
V: TRBV2
size: NA
J: TRBJ2-7
CDR3: CASSALTGTEQYF
DNA: TGTGCCAGCAGTGCTCTGACAGGGACCGAGCAGTACTTC